The source of this T cell receptor beta chain is a study of PD-L1 blockade in urothelial cancer. Across the whole study: Blood was evaluated 3 weeks (second dose) and 6 weeks after therapy began.

Profiling relied on immunoSEQ multiplex PCR, and the TCRdb table lists in-frame clones only, not all of them. The sample includes about 91,000 clones, 90% to 95% of them seen just once. The V and J ends lost 1 base and 3 bases, in that order; junction bases with no gene match: 10. The germline V gene encodes CDR1 WNHNN and CDR2 SYGVQD (reference sequence). This CDR3 region has 17 residues. The V gene is TRBV10-1, the J gene TRBJ1-1, with 8 bases aligning to TRBD1. The source was PBMCs, collected around atezolizumab (anti-PD-L1) treatment. The receptor was isolated from a man aged 60 to 69 with urothelial cancer. CDR3 protein: CASSEFPGQVSDTEAFF. In nucleotides, the CDR3 is TGCGCCAGCAGTGAGTTTCCGGGACAGGTCTCCGACACTGAAGCTTTCTTT.